The TCR beta chain described here comes from a study of blood T cell repertoires in COVID-19. Overall study: Samples of COVID-19 (acute and convalescent) were obtained from the United States, Italy and Spain.

Trimming took 3 bases from V and 2 from J, leaving 22 bases between them. The CDR3 covers 18 residues. CDR1 SGHDN and CDR2 FVKESK come from the germline V gene. Method: immunoSEQ multiplex PCR; TCRdb's copy keeps in-frame clones and lacks some. Counted here are 45,000 or so clones, 85% to 90% occurring once; the ten biggest clones make up 10% to 15%. The V gene is TRBV14, the J gene TRBJ1-2; TRBD1 might be the D (5 bases). Sequencing input: peripheral blood. The source of this sequence is an older man with acute or convalescent COVID-19. The CDR3 nucleotides are TGTGCCAGCAGCCACCAGTGGGGAAGGGGCGGTAAAAACTATGGCTACACCTTC. This encodes CASSHQWGRGGKNYGYTF.